The 20 T cell receptor beta chains below all came from one sample that was sequenced in a study of blood T cell repertoires in COVID-19. Measured with immunoSEQ multiplex PCR; TCRdb has only the in-frame clones, and not every one. The table has some 64,000 clones, 79% seen once. Input material: peripheral blood. The receptor source for this set is a woman in her fifties or sixties with acute or convalescent COVID-19.

The chain carries TRBV6-5 and TRBJ2-2; D is undetermined. The CDR3 extends over 15 amino acids. Germline values: CDR1 MNHEY, CDR2 SVGAGI. Trimming stripped 6 bases from V and 4 bases from J, with 15 bases between. CDR3 nucleotide sequence: TGTGCCAGCAGACCTGCCCCGGCAGGCACCGGGGAGCTGTTTTTT. Protein sequence: CASRPAPAGTGELFF.

The chain has TRBV2 and TRBJ2-5; 16 bases align to TRBD2. CDR3 length: 15 residues. The germline gives CDR1 SNHLY, CDR2 FYNNEI. With 8 bases clipped from V and 4 bases from J, the junction kept 4 bases outside the gene matches. The DNA for the CDR3 is TGTGCCAGCTCTGGGACTAGCGGGGGGGGAGAGACCCAGTACTTC. Its translation is CASSGTSGGGETQYF.

V is TRBV7-2 and J is TRBJ2-7; 8 bases agree with TRBD2. The CDR3 length is 13 residues. The germline V gene encodes CDR1 SGHTA and CDR2 FQGNSA. With 4 bases clipped from V and 3 bases from J, the junction kept 2 bases outside the gene matches. In nucleotides, the CDR3 is TGTGCCAGCAGCTCCGGGGGGGGCTACGAGCAGTACTTC. It is translated as CASSSGGGYEQYF.

This clone was detected only a few times. J is TRBJ1-5 and V is TRBV19; 12 bases fit TRBD1. This CDR3 has 18 amino acids. The germline CDR1 and CDR2 sequences are LNHDA and SQIVND (reference sequence). The ends lost 3 bases at V and 5 bases at J; junction bases unmatched: 11. Here the CDR3 DNA reads TGTGCCAGTAGTATCCCCTCGGGACAGGGGGCTATTTATCAGCCCCAGCATTTT. Its protein is CASSIPSGQGAIYQPQHF.

CDR3 coding DNA: TGTGCCATCAGTGAGGAGGGAAGCACAGATACGCAGTATTTT. Residues: CAISEEGSTDTQYF. This sequence joins TRBV10-3 and TRBJ2-3, with D possibly being TRBD2 (5 bases). Germline CDR1 reads ENHRY; CDR2 reads SYGVKD. V was trimmed by 2 bases and J by 0 bases, leaving 6 bases between them. The CDR3 loop spans 14 amino acids.

The rearrangement joins TRBV6-5 to TRBJ1-1, with D possibly matching TRBD1 (5 bases). CDR3 length equals 15 residues. The V gene lost 2 bases and the J gene lost 0 bases, with 10 bases spanning the gap. CDR1 is MNHEY, CDR2 SVGAGI, per germline. For the CDR3, the DNA is TGTGCCAGCAGTTACGGGCCAGGGATGAACACTGAAGCTTTCTTT. It is translated as CASSYGPGMNTEAFF.

This clone occurred once. The genes are TRBV11-3 and TRBJ1-1; D is unclear. V was cut by 2 bases and J by 1 base, with 5 bases left in between. The CDR3 extends over 13 amino acids. Germline loops: CDR1 SGHNT, CDR2 YENEEA. CDR3 protein: CASSLNTNTEAFF. The CDR3 DNA reads as TGTGCCAGCAGCTTAAACACGAACACTGAAGCTTTCTTT. Complete variable domain (other parts from reference TRBV11-3 and TRBJ1-1): EAGVVQSPRYKIIEKKQPVAFWCNPISGHNTLYWYLQNLGQGPELLIRYENEEAVDDSQLPKDRFSAERLKGVDSTLKIQPAELGDSAVYLCASSLNTNTEAFFGQGTRLTVV.

This chain uses TRBV7-8 with TRBJ2-3; D is possibly TRBD1 (7 bases). The CDR3 runs 15 residues. Trimming took 4 bases from V and 0 from J, leaving 11 bases between them. Germline V gene lookup returns CDR1 SGHVS and CDR2 FQNEAQ. This CDR3 is CASSSTGTSTDTQYF. In nucleotides, the CDR3 is TGTGCCAGCAGCTCGACAGGGACTAGCACAGATACGCAGTATTTT.

The chain joins TRBV7-6 to TRBJ2-7, with D unclear. The CDR3 has 15 residues. Between the trimmed V and J ends, which lost 5 bases and 6 bases, there was a span of 20 bases. Per the germline V gene, CDR1 is SGHVS and CDR2 is FNYEAQ. The CDR3 loop reads CASSPLITTTPEQYF. CDR3 in DNA: TGTGCCAGCAGCCCATTGATCACTACTACCCCCGAGCAGTACTTC.

The chain combines TRBV7-2 with TRBJ2-1, with TRBD2 matching 7 bases. The CDR3 is 14 amino acids. The germline CDR1 and CDR2 sequences are SGHTA and FQGNSA. V shed 8 bases, J shed 4 bases, and the junction held 8 bases outside the gene matches. The CDR3 DNA reads as TGTGCCAGCGATTTTGGCGGGAGTTACAATGAGCAGTTCTTC. The encoded protein is CASDFGGSYNEQFF.

The sample holds one count of this clone. The chain couples TRBV12-3 or TRBV12-4 to TRBJ2-3; D not certain. The CDR3 spans 12 residues. V lost 0 bases and J 6 bases, leaving 4 bases between the germline ends. CDR3 loop: CASSLAADTQYF. The CDR3 DNA is TGTGCCAGCAGTTTAGCAGCGGATACGCAGTATTTT.

This chain uses TRBV11-2 with TRBJ2-3, with D tentatively TRBD2 (5 bases). Trimming stripped 8 bases from V and 1 base from J, with 10 bases between. The CDR3 has 13 residues. Germline loops: CDR1 SGHAT, CDR2 FQNNGV. The CDR3 DNA reads TGTGCCAGCTTAAGGACTGGCACAGATACGCAGTATTTT. It yields the protein CASLRTGTDTQYF.

The V gene is TRBV5-1, the J gene TRBJ1-1, with D possibly matching TRBD1 (5 bases). Deletions cut 3 bases from V and 3 bases from J, with 18 bases between. The germline CDR1 and CDR2 sequences are SGHRS and YFSETQ. There are 16 residues in the CDR3. In DNA form, the CDR3 reads TGCGCCAGCAGCTGGGGGACTATGGGAACCTACACTGAAGCTTTCTTT. Amino acid sequence: CASSWGTMGTYTEAFF.

The chain links TRBV4-1 to TRBJ2-3; 9 bases line up with TRBD2. Per germline, CDR1 MGHRA and CDR2 YSYEKL. The CDR3 contains 18 residues. V shed 1 base and J 6 bases; nucleotides not matched to a gene: 14. The CDR3 DNA reads TGCGCCAGCAGCCAAGGACCCGGGCGGGGGGGCCTGTCGGATACGCAGTATTTT. It codes for CASSQGPGRGGLSDTQYF.

CDR3 sequence: CASSQGFAGYEQYF. CDR3 DNA sequence: TGCGCCAGCAGCCAAGGGTTTGCGGGCTACGAGCAGTACTTC. The V gene is TRBV4-3, the J gene TRBJ2-7, with D perhaps matching TRBD2 (5 bases). From germline, CDR1 is LGHNA and CDR2 YSLEER. V lost 1 base to trimming and J lost 3 bases, with 10 bases between them. The CDR3 sequence is 14 residues long.

The rearrangement links TRBV6-5 to TRBJ1-1, with D uncertain. The germline V gene has CDR1 MNHEY and CDR2 SVGAGI. The CDR3 has 13 residues. Between the trimmed V and J ends, which lost 0 bases and 7 bases, there was a span of 9 bases. This CDR3 reads CASSYSRRDEAFF. DNA of the CDR3: TGTGCCAGCAGTTACTCGAGACGGGATGAAGCTTTCTTT.

The CDR3 sequence: CATSRGGGEQFF. In DNA, the CDR3 is TGTGCCACCAGCAGGGGGGGTGGTGAGCAGTTCTTC. The rearrangement links TRBV15 to TRBJ2-1; TRBD2 might be the D (6 bases). CDR3 size: 12 residues. Trimming took 3 bases from V and 9 from J, leaving 9 bases between them. Looked up from germline, CDR1 is LNHNV and CDR2 is YYDKDF (reference sequence). Complete variable domain (other parts from reference TRBV15 and TRBJ2-1): DAMVIQNPRYQVTQFGKPVTLSCSQTLNHNVMYWYQQKSSQAPKLLFHYYDKDFNNEADTPDNFQSRRPNTSFCFLDIRSPGLGDTAMYLCATSRGGGEQFFGPGTRLTVL.

V is TRBV5-1 and J is TRBJ2-5, with TRBD1 matching over 9 bases. CDR1 is SGHRS, CDR2 YFSETQ, per germline. Unmatched junction bases numbered 12, after V lost 3 bases and J lost 9 bases. The CDR3 has 15 residues. The CDR3 sequence is CASSSQPGQGESQYF. DNA for the CDR3: TGCGCCAGCAGCTCGCAGCCGGGACAGGGTGAGTCCCAGTACTTC.

J is TRBJ2-5 and V is TRBV5-1, with TRBD1 identical over 7 bases. V shed 2 bases, J shed 2 bases, and the junction held 3 bases outside the gene matches. Germline-derived CDR1 and CDR2 are SGHRS and YFSETQ. This CDR3 spans 14 amino acids. CDR3 loop: CASSFGTAQETQYF. Here the CDR3 DNA reads TGCGCCAGCAGCTTCGGGACAGCTCAAGAGACCCAGTACTTC. The full variable domain, with the rest looked up from reference TRBV5-1 and TRBJ2-5, is KAGVTQTPRYLIKTRGQQVTLSCSPISGHRSVSWYQQTPGQGLQFLFEYFSETQRNKGNFPGRFSGRQFSNSRSEMNVSTLELGDSALYLCASSFGTAQETQYFGPGTRLLVL.

The V gene is TRBV6-5, the J gene TRBJ2-1; possible D gene TRBD1, 6 bases. CDR1 MNHEY and CDR2 SVGAGI come from the germline V gene. V was trimmed by 2 bases and J by 8 bases, leaving 13 bases between them. The CDR3 has 14 amino acids. CDR3 sequence reads: CASSYVQGLDEQFF. The CDR3 bases are TGTGCCAGCAGTTACGTACAGGGCTTGGATGAGCAGTTCTTC.